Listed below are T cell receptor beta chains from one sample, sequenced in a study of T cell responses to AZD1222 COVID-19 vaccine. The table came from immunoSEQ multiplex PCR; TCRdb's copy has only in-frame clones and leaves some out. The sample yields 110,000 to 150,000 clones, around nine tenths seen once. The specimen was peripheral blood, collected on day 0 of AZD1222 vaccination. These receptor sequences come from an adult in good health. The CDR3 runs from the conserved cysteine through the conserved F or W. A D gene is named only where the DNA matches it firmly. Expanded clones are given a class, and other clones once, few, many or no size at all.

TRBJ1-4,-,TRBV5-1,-,CASSWGVRGGNEKLFF,TGCGCCAGCAGCTGGGGTGTCAGGGGCGGTAATGAAAAACTGTTTTTT
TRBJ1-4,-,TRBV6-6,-,CASSYVQGGEKLFF,TGTGCCAGCAGTTACGTGCAGGGAGGGGAAAAACTGTTTTTT
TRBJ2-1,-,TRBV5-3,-,CARSKLQGYWNEQFF,TGTGCCAGAAGCAAGCTACAGGGTTATTGGAATGAGCAGTTCTTC
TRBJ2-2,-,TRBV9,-,CASSVADFTGELFF,TGTGCCAGCAGCGTTGCGGATTTCACCGGGGAGCTGTTTTTT
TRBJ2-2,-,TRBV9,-,CASSQRGGNTGELFF,TGTGCCAGCAGTCAAAGAGGCGGCAACACCGGGGAGCTGTTTTTT
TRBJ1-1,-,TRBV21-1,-,CASSTPRGSSMNTEAFF,TGTGCCAGCAGCACCCCCAGGGGCAGCAGCATGAACACTGAAGCTTTCTTT
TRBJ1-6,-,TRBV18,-,CASSPPSNLHSPLHF,TGTGCCAGCTCACCACCTTCGAACCTACACTCACCCCTCCACTTT
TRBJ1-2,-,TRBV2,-,CASRGPLLPNYGYTF,TGTGCCAGCAGGGGACCCTTACTCCCTAACTATGGCTACACCTTC
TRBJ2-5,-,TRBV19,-,CASSISNGGETQYF,TGTGCCAGTAGTATAAGCAACGGAGGGGAGACCCAGTACTTC
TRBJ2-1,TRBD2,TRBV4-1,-,CASSQAASGREEQFF,TGCGCCAGCAGCCAAGCCGCTAGCGGGAGGGAAGAACAGTTCTTC
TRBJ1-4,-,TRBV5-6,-,CASSFGDEKLFF,TGTGCCAGCAGCTTCGGGGATGAAAAACTGTTTTTT
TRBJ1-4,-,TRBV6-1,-,CASSEGTGFGEEKLFF,TGTGCCAGCAGTGAGGGAACAGGGTTCGGGGAAGAAAAACTGTTTTTT
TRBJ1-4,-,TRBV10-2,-,CASRTPGGKLFF,TGCGCCAGCAGGACCCCCGGGGGAAAACTGTTTTTT
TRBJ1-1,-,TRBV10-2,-,CASSFELNTEAFF,TGCGCCAGCAGTTTCGAGCTGAACACTGAAGCTTTCTTT
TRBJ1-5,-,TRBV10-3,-,CAISEGQGSNQPQHF,TGTGCCATCAGTGAGGGGCAGGGAAGCAATCAGCCCCAGCATTTT
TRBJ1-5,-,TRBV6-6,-,CASSLTVEGQPQHF,TGTGCCAGCAGCCTGACAGTGGAGGGTCAGCCCCAGCATTTT
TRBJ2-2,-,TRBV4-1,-,CASSQVGRGKTGELFF,TGCGCCAGCAGCCAAGTGGGGAGGGGGAAAACCGGGGAGCTGTTTTTT
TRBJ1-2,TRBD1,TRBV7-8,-,CASSHDRGSLHGYTF,TGTGCCAGCAGCCATGACAGGGGTAGCCTCCATGGCTACACCTTC
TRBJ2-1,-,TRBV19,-,CASSLGGSYNEQFF,TGTGCCAGTTCCCTCGGGGGTTCCTACAATGAGCAGTTCTTC
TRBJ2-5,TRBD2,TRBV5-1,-,CASSLAGGVSGRPWGETQYF,TGCGCCAGCAGCTTGGCCGGAGGGGTTAGCGGGAGACCCTGGGGAGAGACCCAGTACTTC
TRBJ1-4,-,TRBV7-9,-,CASSLPLAGPVGEKLFF,TGTGCCAGCAGCCTCCCTTTAGCAGGCCCGGTGGGTGAAAAACTGTTTTTT
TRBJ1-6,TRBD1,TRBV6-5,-,CASSLRQGDSSPLHF,TGTGCCAGCAGTCTTCGACAGGGGGATTCTTCACCCCTCCACTTT
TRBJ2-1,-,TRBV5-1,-,CASSLGQAMNEQFF,TGCGCCAGCAGCTTGGGACAGGCCATGAATGAGCAGTTCTTC
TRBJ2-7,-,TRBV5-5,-,CASSLNRRGQGSGEQYF,TGTGCCAGCAGCTTGAACCGACGCGGGCAGGGTTCGGGTGAGCAGTACTTC
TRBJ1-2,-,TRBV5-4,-,CASSLAGGHGYTF,TGTGCCAGCAGCTTGGCGGGTGGCCATGGCTACACCTTC
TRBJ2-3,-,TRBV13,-,CASRFLIATDTQYF,TGTGCCAGCCGTTTTTTAATCGCCACAGATACGCAGTATTTT
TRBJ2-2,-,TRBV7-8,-,CASSLGPRALGELFF,TGTGCCAGCAGCTTAGGACCCCGAGCTCTTGGGGAGCTGTTTTTT
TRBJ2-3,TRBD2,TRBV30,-,CAWTGAGDWNTQYF,TGTGCCTGGACGGGAGCGGGAGATTGGAATACGCAGTATTTT
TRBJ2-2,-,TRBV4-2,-,CASKGVTGELFF,TGTGCCAGCAAGGGCGTCACCGGGGAGCTGTTTTTT
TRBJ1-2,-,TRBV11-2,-,CASSPTRTAGYGYTF,TGTGCCAGCAGCCCTACTCGCACGGCCGGCTATGGCTACACCTTC
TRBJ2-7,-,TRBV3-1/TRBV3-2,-,CASSPNAGILTEQYF,TGTGCCAGCAGCCCAAACGCGGGGATTTTAACCGAGCAGTACTTC
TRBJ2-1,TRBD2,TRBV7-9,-,CASSFGRVGSGSYNEQFF,TGTGCCAGCAGCTTCGGTCGAGTCGGGAGCGGGAGCTACAATGAGCAGTTCTTC
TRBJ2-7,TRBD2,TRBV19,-,CAPLAVYEQYF,TGTGCACCGCTAGCGGTATACGAGCAGTACTTC
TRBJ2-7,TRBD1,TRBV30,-,CAWDRDRASYEQYF,TGTGCCTGGGACCGGGACAGGGCCTCCTACGAGCAGTACTTC
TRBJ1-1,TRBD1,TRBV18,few,CASSPTGQGDTEAFF,TGTGCCAGCTCACCCACTGGACAGGGAGACACTGAAGCTTTCTTT
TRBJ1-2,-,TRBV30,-,CAWSGTGGEWYGYTF,TGTGCCTGGAGTGGGACGGGGGGGGAATGGTATGGCTACACCTTC
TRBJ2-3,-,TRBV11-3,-,CASSSTLGDTQYF,TGTGCCAGCAGCTCGACGTTGGGAGATACGCAGTATTTT
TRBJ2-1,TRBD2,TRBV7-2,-,CASSSRLAGGPGAYNEQFF,TGTGCCAGCAGCTCCCGACTAGCGGGAGGGCCGGGTGCCTACAATGAGCAGTTCTTC
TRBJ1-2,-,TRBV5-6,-,CASSLDGGETVGGYTF,TGTGCCAGCAGCTTGGATGGGGGGGAGACCGTCGGAGGCTACACCTTC
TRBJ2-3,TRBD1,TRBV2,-,CAIGDSFTDTQYF,TGTGCCATCGGGGACAGTTTCACAGATACGCAGTATTTT
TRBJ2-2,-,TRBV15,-,CATSRANTGELFF,TGTGCCACCAGCAGGGCGAACACCGGGGAGCTGTTTTTT
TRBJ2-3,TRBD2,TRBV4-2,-,CASSQERLAGVFSTDTQYF,TGTGCCAGCAGCCAAGAACGGCTAGCGGGAGTTTTCAGCACAGATACGCAGTATTTT
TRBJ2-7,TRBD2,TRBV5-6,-,CASSLGSAGGYEQYF,TGTGCCAGCAGCTTGGGTTCAGCGGGAGGATACGAGCAGTACTTC
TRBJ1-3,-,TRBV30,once,CAWSPLGNTIYF,TGTGCCTGGAGCCCTCTGGGAAACACCATATATTTT
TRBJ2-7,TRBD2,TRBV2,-,CASSQILAGGYEQYF,TGTGCCAGCAGTCAAATACTAGCGGGGGGTTACGAGCAGTACTTC
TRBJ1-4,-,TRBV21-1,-,CASSKALFVTGAASDEKLFF,TGTGCCAGCAGCAAAGCGCTTTTCGTGACAGGGGCGGCCTCCGATGAAAAACTGTTTTTT
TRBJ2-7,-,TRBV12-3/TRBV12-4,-,CASSFSGYEQYF,TGTGCCAGCAGTTTTTCTGGGTACGAGCAGTACTTC
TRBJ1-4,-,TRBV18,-,CASSTGIKNEKLFF,TGTGCCAGCTCCACGGGGATAAAAAATGAAAAACTGTTTTTT
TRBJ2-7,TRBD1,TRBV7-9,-,CASSQTRDRRTYEQYF,TGTGCCAGCAGCCAAACCCGGGACAGGAGAACCTACGAGCAGTACTTC
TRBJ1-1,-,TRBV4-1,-,CASSLKFTPGHGAAEAFF,TGCGCCAGCAGCCTCAAGTTCACTCCGGGCCACGGGGCTGCTGAAGCTTTCTTT
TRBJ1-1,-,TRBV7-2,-,CASSLGPLNTEAFF,TGTGCCAGCAGCTTAGGTCCGTTGAACACTGAAGCTTTCTTT
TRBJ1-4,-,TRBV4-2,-,CASSQADGATNEKLFF,TGTGCCAGCAGCCAAGCGGACGGCGCAACTAATGAAAAACTGTTTTTT
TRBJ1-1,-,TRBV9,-,CASSGGSYTEAFF,TGTGCCAGCAGCGGGGGTAGTTACACTGAAGCTTTCTTT
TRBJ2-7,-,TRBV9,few,CASSVGTDSYEQYF,TGTGCCAGCAGCGTAGGGACGGATTCCTACGAGCAGTACTTC
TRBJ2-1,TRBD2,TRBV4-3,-,CASSSSGGGTYNEQFF,TGCGCCAGCAGCTCCAGTGGGGGAGGGACTTACAATGAGCAGTTCTTC
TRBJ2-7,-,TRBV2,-,CASSAMKPTSYEQYF,TGTGCCAGCAGTGCCATGAAACCAACATCCTACGAGCAGTACTTC
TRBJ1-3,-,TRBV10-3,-,CAISEGSLSGNTIYF,TGTGCCATCAGTGAAGGCAGCCTCTCTGGAAACACCATATATTTT
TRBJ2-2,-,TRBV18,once,CASSPGFLNTGELFF,TGTGCCAGCTCACCAGGGTTCCTGAACACCGGGGAGCTGTTTTTT
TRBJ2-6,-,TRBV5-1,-,CASSQDRANVLTF,TGCGCCAGCAGCCAGGACAGGGCCAACGTCCTGACTTTC